This T cell receptor beta chain was captured by sequencing in a study of cytomegalovirus exposure and HLA in healthy donors. The primer mix had 60 Vbeta and 13 Jbeta primers. TCRdb's table, derived via immunoSEQ multiplex PCR, lists solely in-frame clones and lacks some. The profile covers under 200,000 clones, with more than 70% appearing a single time and roughly 5% taken by the ten largest. The donors, nominally healthy at sampling, likely had unrecorded immune exposures. This CDR3 has 14 amino acids. Germline V gene lookup returns CDR1 SGHNT and CDR2 YENEEA. Study-level results: It was taken for granted in presence/absence analyses that sequencing depth across donors was roughly uniform. Sequencing likely caused a cluster of highly shared sequence variants. Most TCRs appeared rarely, but some public TCRs recurred in many donors.

This clone was observed once. Its antigen is not identified. A junction end diverges from the germline sequence, so it may reflect a read error. V gene TRBV11-3 combines with J gene TRBJ2-1; a possible D gene is TRBD1 (6 bases). Sequencing was performed on PBMCs. This sequence was found in a male donor in good health and CMV-seronegative. The CDR3 loop reads CVSSLVARGGEQFF. As DNA, the CDR3 is TGTGTCAGCAGCTTAGTGGCCAGGGGTGGTGAGCAGTTCTTC.